The rows below give T cell receptor beta chains drawn from one sample of a study of T cells in Graves' hyperthyroidism and ophthalmopathy. TCRdb ran MiXCR on the multiplex PCR reads and lists one entry per CDR3 protein. The profile shows around 700,000 distinct CDR3 sequences, about 19% of them singletons. The material sequenced was blood. The receptors here all came from a woman between 45 and 65 years old with Graves' hyperthyroidism that later progressed to Graves' ophthalmopathy. CDR3s include the opening cysteine and the closing phenylalanine or tryptophan. D genes are given only for firm matches. Clone sizes are given selectively: once, few, many, or a class where the clone is expanded.

TRBD1 | TRBJ1-4 | . | TRBV5-4 | CASSPETGNEKLFF | TGTGCCAGCAGCCCGGAGACAGGGAACGAAAAACTGTTTTTT
. | TRBJ1-6 | few | TRBV3-1 | CASSQRGPGSPLHF | TGTGCCAGCAGCCAACGGGGGCCGGGTTCACCCCTCCACTTT
. | TRBJ1-2 | few | TRBV6-1 | CASRMGPSGGYTF | TGTGCCAGCAGAATGGGACCCTCTGGGGGCTACACCTTC
TRBD1 | TRBJ1-6 | few | TRBV9 | CASSVAGGKDSPLHF | TGTGCCAGCAGCGTAGCAGGGGGCAAGGATTCACCCCTCCACTTT
. | TRBJ1-5 | . | TRBV4-1 | CASSQDLQVDQPQHF | TGCGCCAGCAGCCAAGATCTACAGGTCGATCAGCCCCAGCATTTT
. | TRBJ1-5 | . | TRBV18 | CASSPPRRDSNQPQHF | TGTGCCAGCTCACCACCTCGGAGGGATAGCAATCAGCCCCAGCATTTT
. | TRBJ1-1 | many | TRBV2 | CASLGVALSTEAFF | TGTGCCAGCTTAGGCGTAGCGTTAAGCACTGAAGCTTTCTTT
. | TRBJ1-1 | many | TRBV27 | CASSSDTNTEAFF | TGTGCCAGCAGCTCGGACACGAACACTGAAGCTTTCTTT
. | TRBJ2-2 | . | TRBV5-1 | CASSLFVAGANTGELFF | TGCGCCAGCAGCTTGTTTGTCGCGGGCGCGAACACCGGGGAGCTGTTTTTT
. | TRBJ1-2 | . | TRBV12-3/TRBV12-4 | CASSFAGPNYGYTF | TGTGCCAGCAGTTTTGCGGGTCCTAACTATGGCTACACCTTC
. | TRBJ2-2 | few | TRBV7-7 | CASSPITVELNTGELFF | TGTGCTAGCAGCCCCATAACAGTTGAACTGAACACCGGGGAGCTGTTTTTT
TRBD1 | TRBJ1-2 | many | TRBV12-3/TRBV12-4 | CASMGLREGAGYTF | TGTGCCAGCATGGGCCTACGGGAGGGGGCAGGCTACACCTTC
TRBD1 | TRBJ1-1 | . | TRBV29-1 | CSDSTGYTEAFF | TGCAGCGACTCGACAGGGTACACTGAAGCTTTCTTT
. | TRBJ1-4 | many | TRBV3-1 | CASSQGMEKLFF | TGTGCCAGCAGCCAAGGGATGGAAAAACTGTTTTTT
. | TRBJ1-3 | . | TRBV4-1 | CASSPDGRSSGNTIYF | TGCGCCAGCAGCCCGGATGGAAGAAGCTCTGGAAACACCATATATTTT
. | TRBJ1-2 | . | TRBV12-3/TRBV12-4 | CASKRGFGYTF | TGTGCCAGCAAGCGGGGCTTTGGCTACACCTTC
. | TRBJ1-6 | . | TRBV19 | CASRSLSFVDSPLHF | TGTGCCAGTAGGAGTTTGAGCTTCGTGGATTCACCCCTCCACTTT
TRBD1 | TRBJ2-3 | . | TRBV5-1 | CASSTTGGGTDTQYF | TGCGCCAGCAGCACCACAGGGGGCGGGACAGATACGCAGTATTTT
TRBD2 | TRBJ2-3 | few | TRBV6-1 | CASSDGLAGDTQYF | TGTGCCAGCAGCGACGGACTAGCTGGCGATACGCAGTATTTT
TRBD1 | TRBJ2-2 | . | TRBV2 | CASREPTGTTTGELFF | TGTGCCAGCAGGGAACCGACAGGGACGACCACCGGGGAGCTGTTTTTT
TRBD1 | TRBJ1-2 | many | TRBV19 | CASSKTGDYGYTF | TGTGCCAGTAGCAAGACAGGGGACTATGGCTACACCTTC
. | TRBJ2-5 | many | TRBV3-1 | CASSQVSETQYF | TGTGCCAGCAGCCAAGTATCGGAGACCCAGTACTTC
. | TRBJ1-3 | many | TRBV12-3/TRBV12-4 | CASSFLDTIYF | TGTGCCAGCAGTTTTTTAGACACCATATATTTT
. | TRBJ1-2 | many | TRBV2 | CASKGVPKGGYTF | TGTGCCAGCAAGGGGGTTCCTAAGGGCGGCTACACCTTC
TRBD2 | TRBJ2-2 | many | TRBV3-1 | CASSQVSGGAFGELFF | TGTGCCAGCAGCCAAGTTAGCGGGGGGGCCTTCGGGGAGCTGTTTTTT
. | TRBJ1-4 | . | TRBV3-1 | CASSHTPTGEKLFF | TGTGCCAGCAGCCATACCCCGACAGGCGAAAAACTGTTTTTT
TRBD1 | TRBJ2-7 | many | TRBV5-1 | CASSLQGAASYEQYF | TGCGCCAGCAGCTTACAGGGGGCCGCCTCCTACGAGCAGTACTTC
TRBD2 | TRBJ2-1 | many | TRBV3-1 | CASSQDMGLEAYNEQFF | TGTGCCAGCAGCCAAGATATGGGACTAGAGGCGTACAATGAGCAGTTCTTC
. | TRBJ2-3 | few | TRBV25-1 | CASSEVRGASSTDTQYF | TGTGCCAGCAGTGAAGTAAGAGGGGCATCTAGCACAGATACGCAGTATTTT
. | TRBJ2-3 | many | TRBV11-3 | CASSLEGRSAGGGDTQYF | TGTGCCAGCAGCTTAGAGGGCAGGAGCGCCGGGGGTGGAGATACGCAGTATTTT
TRBD1 | TRBJ1-1 | . | TRBV19 | CATDNRGTEAFF | TGTGCCACCGATAACAGGGGCACTGAAGCTTTCTTT
. | TRBJ1-5 | few | TRBV20-1 | CSARGRIGASNQPQHF | TGCAGTGCCCGAGGACGGATCGGGGCTAGCAATCAGCCCCAGCATTTT
. | TRBJ1-5 | many | TRBV30 | CAWTGDGNQPQHF | TGTGCCTGGACGGGAGACGGGAATCAGCCCCAGCATTTT
TRBD1 | TRBJ1-6 | few | TRBV4-1 | CASSGPGQGTGGNSPLHF | TGCGCCAGCAGCGGACCGGGACAGGGCACCGGTGGAAATTCACCCCTCCACTTT
TRBD1 | TRBJ2-3 | few | TRBV30 | CAWSSDRGTDTQYF | TGTGCCTGGAGTTCGGACAGGGGCACAGATACGCAGTATTTT
TRBD2 | TRBJ2-3 | . | TRBV12-3/TRBV12-4 | CASSSRLAVRDTQYF | TGTGCCAGCAGTTCCCGACTAGCGGTTCGAGATACGCAGTATTTT
TRBD1 | TRBJ1-1 | few | TRBV5-1 | CASSYFLDRANTEAFF | TGCGCCAGCAGCTATTTTTTGGACAGGGCGAACACTGAAGCTTTCTTT
TRBD1 | TRBJ2-7 | . | TRBV6-1 | CATNDRVTHEQYF | TGTGCCACGAACGACAGGGTTACCCACGAGCAGTACTTC
TRBD2 | TRBJ2-7 | . | TRBV6-1 | CASTTQLGGSYEQYF | TGTGCCAGCACCACGCAGTTGGGAGGGTCATACGAGCAGTACTTC
. | TRBJ1-2 | few | TRBV20-1 | CSASGKGGYTF | TGCAGTGCTAGCGGGAAAGGTGGCTACACCTTC
. | TRBJ1-5 | many | TRBV5-1 | CASSLSQGDQPQHF | TGCGCCAGCAGCTTGAGTCAGGGAGATCAGCCCCAGCATTTT
. | TRBJ1-3 | . | TRBV18 | CASSPPSSSGNTIYF | TGTGCCAGCTCACCCCCGAGCTCCTCTGGAAACACCATATATTTT
TRBD1 | TRBJ2-1 | many | TRBV5-4 | CASTTTGGSYNEQFF | TGTGCCAGCACCACGACAGGGGGCTCCTACAATGAGCAGTTCTTC
. | TRBJ1-1 | many | TRBV18 | CASSPPTGGLTEAFF | TGTGCCAGCTCACCACCTACGGGGGGCCTCACTGAAGCTTTCTTT
TRBD2 | TRBJ2-5 | few | TRBV9 | CASSVGGGGQKTQYF | TGTGCCAGCAGCGTAGGTGGCGGGGGGCAAAAGACCCAGTACTTC
. | TRBJ1-2 | . | TRBV19 | CAGGTRGNGYTF | TGTGCCGGAGGGACTCGGGGTAACGGCTACACCTTC
TRBD2 | TRBJ2-1 | few | TRBV11-3 | CASSLGTGGHNEQFF | TGTGCCAGCAGCTTAGGCACGGGGGGTCACAATGAGCAGTTCTTC